Given below is one T cell receptor beta chain in context. Its matching antigen is unknown. Sequencing was performed with immunoSEQ multiplex PCR; in TCRdb, only in-frame clones are kept and a portion is missing. The data show 77,000 or so clones, with approximately 81% seen just once and less than 5.5% held by the top ten. The sample comes from a study of OX40 agonist ivuxolimab in advanced cancers. Overall study context: An agonistic anti-OX40 (CD134) antibody, ivuxolimab, was used to treat the patients. The study gave patients intravenous ivuxolimab at 0.01 to 10 mg/kg every 2 weeks. Whole-study results and caveats: Dose levels from 0.1 to 3.0 mg/kg saw CD4+ and CD8+ blood T cells expand clonally by week 6.

Collection of blood occurred at baseline, at cycle 4 day 1, and at cycle 7 day 1. The CDR3 spans 15 residues. The V and J ends lost 4 bases and 5 bases, in that order; junction bases with no gene match: 12. Germline lookup yields CDR1 SGHRS and CDR2 YFSETQ. The genes are TRBV5-1 and TRBJ2-7; TRBD2 aligns across 7 bases. This receptor was taken from an adult with an advanced solid tumor such as melanoma, head and neck, liver or kidney cancer. The sample consisted of CD4+ or CD8+ T cells sorted from blood, taken in a trial of the OX40 agonist ivuxolimab. The CDR3 DNA reads TGCGCCAGCAGCCGAACTGGCATAGCGGGTGACGAGCAGTACTTC. Its translation is CASSRTGIAGDEQYF.